Listed here are 14 T cell receptor beta chains from one sample, sequenced in a study of control samples from healthy donors and cancer patients. Profiling relied on immunoSEQ multiplex PCR, and the TCRdb table lists in-frame clones only, not all of them. Here the sample spans 100,000 to 150,000 clones, approximately 92% being singletons. The sequenced sample consisted of PBMCs. The origin of the receptors is an older man with head and neck cancer.

This clone was seen only a few times. V is TRBV6-5 and J is TRBJ1-1, with a tentative D call TRBD1 (5 bases). This CDR3 has 13 residues. Looked up from germline, CDR1 is MNHEY and CDR2 is SVGAGI. The ends were cut back, 9 bases at V and 1 base at J, with 12 bases in the middle. CDR3 residues: CASTLTENTEAFF. The CDR3 nucleotides are TGTGCCAGTACCCTGACAGAGAACACTGAAGCTTTCTTT.

The chain recombines TRBV6-2 or TRBV6-3 with TRBJ2-7; either TRBD1 or TRBD2 may fit D (5 bases each). Germline lookup yields CDR1 MNHEY and CDR2 SVGEGT. This CDR3 has 15 amino acids. V was cut by 5 bases and J by 3 bases, with 17 bases left in between. The CDR3 coding sequence is TGTGCCAGCAGTCCCCTCGGGCAGGGAGTCTACGAGCAGTACTTC. It codes for CASSPLGQGVYEQYF.

The DNA for the CDR3 is TGTGCCAGCAGCGCGGGACAGGGGGCATACAATGAGCAGTTCTTC. It specifies CASSAGQGAYNEQFF. The chain has TRBV5-4 and TRBJ2-1, with 12 bases identical to TRBD1. Trimming cost V 4 bases and J 4 bases; bases outside gene matches: 3. This CDR3 spans 15 amino acids. Germline V CDR1 and CDR2: SGHNT, YYREEE (reference sequence).

The chain links TRBV4-1 to TRBJ1-5, with 9 bases that match TRBD1. The germline V gene encodes CDR1 MGHRA and CDR2 YSYEKL. This CDR3 has 15 amino acids. With V trimmed by 4 bases and J by 5 bases, 6 bases remained unmatched. The CDR3 DNA is TGCGCCAGCAGCCGGGAAGGGACAGGGTATCAGCCCCAGCATTTT. The encoded protein is CASSREGTGYQPQHF.

V and J are TRBV7-9 and TRBJ2-3, with 10 nucleotides matching TRBD2. CDR1 and CDR2 (germline): SEHNR, FQNEAQ (reference sequence). V lost 1 base, J lost 7 bases, and 8 bases stayed unmatched. The CDR3 totals 16 residues. This chain's CDR3 is CASSLVLAGPHHTQYF. CDR3 coding DNA: TGTGCCAGCAGCTTAGTACTAGCGGGGCCCCACCATACGCAGTATTTT.

This clone came up once. The rearrangement links TRBV15 to TRBJ1-2; TRBD1 aligns across 8 bases. The CDR3 covers 15 residues. Germline trimming cut 5 bases from V and 4 bases from J; bases unmatched to any gene: 9. Germline CDR1 and CDR2: LNHNV and YYDKDF (reference sequence). CDR3 region: CATSEQGARGYGYTF. The CDR3 DNA reads TGTGCCACCAGCGAGCAGGGGGCGCGGGGCTATGGCTACACCTTC.

The gene calls are TRBV5-4 and TRBJ1-5; 9 bases line up with TRBD1. The V and J ends lost 4 bases and 11 bases, in that order; junction bases with no gene match: 7. The CDR3 is made up of 13 amino acids. Germline CDR1 SGHNT, CDR2 YYREEE (reference sequence). CDR3 bases: TGTGCCAGCAGCCTGGACAGGGGAGGGACCCAGCATTTT. Translating gives CASSLDRGGTQHF.

This clone was picked up one time. J is TRBJ1-6 and V is TRBV2; D is unclear. Trimming cost V 0 bases and J 7 bases, with 10 bases left between them. Germline values: CDR1 SNHLY, CDR2 FYNNEI. The CDR3 runs to 15 residues. The CDR3 sequence: CASSEARGKNSPLHF. The CDR3 DNA follows: TGTGCCAGCAGTGAAGCGCGCGGGAAAAATTCACCCCTCCACTTT.

The chain links TRBV7-2 to TRBJ2-3; TRBD1 matches at 7 bases. The junction had 6 bases not matched to a gene; V was cut back by 4 bases and J by 2 bases. CDR1 and CDR2 from the germline V gene are SGHTA and FQGNSA. CDR3 length: 15 amino acids. The CDR3 DNA is TGTGCCAGCAGCTCAGGTGGACAGGTCACAGATACGCAGTATTTT. Translating gives CASSSGGQVTDTQYF.

The rearrangement links TRBV19 to TRBJ2-7, with unresolved D. This CDR3 has 16 residues. With 2 bases removed from V and 6 bases from J, the gap between germline ends came to 20 bases. Germline V gene data show CDR1 as LNHDA and CDR2 as SQIVND (reference sequence). In DNA, the CDR3 is TGTGCCAGTAGTATATCGTTTCGGGTAGCAATGAGCGAGCAGTACTTC. This gives the protein CASSISFRVAMSEQYF. Full variable domain (missing parts from reference TRBV19 and TRBJ2-7): DGGITQSPKYLFRKEGQNVTLSCEQNLNHDAMYWYRQDPGQGLRLIYYSQIVNDFQKGDIAEGYSVSREKKESFPLTVTSAQKNPTAFYLCASSISFRVAMSEQYFGPGTRLTVT.

This rearrangement joins TRBV11-3 to TRBJ2-3; D uncertain. V lost 2 bases, J lost 1 base, and 4 bases lay in between. Germline V gives CDR1 SGHNT, CDR2 YENEEA. This CDR3 has 13 amino acids. Here the CDR3 DNA reads TGTGCCAGCAGCTTACAGGGCACAGATACGCAGTATTTT. Its translation is CASSLQGTDTQYF.

The V gene is TRBV3-1 (or the pseudogene TRBV3-2), the J gene TRBJ2-1; a weak D match, TRBD1 (6 bases). V dropped 4 bases and J dropped 2 bases, with 15 bases sitting between them. The CDR3 sequence is 16 residues long. CDR1 is LGHDT, CDR2 YNNKEL, per germline (reference sequence). As DNA, the CDR3 is TGTGCCAGCAGCCCTCGGGAAGGGGGTGCCTACAATGAGCAGTTCTTC. It yields the protein CASSPREGGAYNEQFF.

The J gene is TRBJ1-1, the V gene TRBV6-5; D gene unclear. V was trimmed by 2 bases and J by 5 bases, leaving 15 bases between them. Germline CDR1 MNHEY, CDR2 SVGAGI. This CDR3 contains 15 residues. CDR3 in DNA: TGTGCCAGCAGTTACCGGGTGTCTATGGGAACTGAAGCTTTCTTT. Translated: CASSYRVSMGTEAFF.

This chain uses TRBV5-4 with TRBJ1-2, with 8 bases lining up with TRBD1. The germline CDR1 and CDR2 sequences are SGHNT and YYREEE (reference sequence). Trimming cost V 5 bases and J 8 bases; bases outside gene matches: 11. The length of the CDR3 is 14 residues. The CDR3 sequence: CASRPWGDRMGYTF. The CDR3 DNA reads as TGTGCCAGCAGACCCTGGGGGGACAGGATGGGCTACACCTTC.